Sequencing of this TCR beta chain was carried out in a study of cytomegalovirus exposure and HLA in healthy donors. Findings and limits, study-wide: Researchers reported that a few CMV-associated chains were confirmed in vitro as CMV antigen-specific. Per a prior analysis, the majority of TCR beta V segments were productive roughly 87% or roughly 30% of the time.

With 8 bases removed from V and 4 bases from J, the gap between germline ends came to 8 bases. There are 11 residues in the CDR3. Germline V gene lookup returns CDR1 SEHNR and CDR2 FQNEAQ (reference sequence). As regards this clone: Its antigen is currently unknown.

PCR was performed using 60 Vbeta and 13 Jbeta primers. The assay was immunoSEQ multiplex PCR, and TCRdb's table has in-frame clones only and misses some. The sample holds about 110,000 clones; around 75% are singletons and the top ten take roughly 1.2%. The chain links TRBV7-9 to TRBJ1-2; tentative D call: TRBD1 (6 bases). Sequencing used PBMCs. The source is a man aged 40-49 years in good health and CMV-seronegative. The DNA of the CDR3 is TGTGCCAGCGGACAGTTCTATGGCTACACCTTC. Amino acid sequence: CASGQFYGYTF.